These 8 T cell receptor beta chains came from one sample sequenced in a study of PD-L1 blockade in urothelial cancer. Profiled with immunoSEQ multiplex PCR; TCRdb holds only in-frame clones, not every one. The repertoire holds about 41,000 clones, with approximately 85% as singletons. The time point denotes: peripheral blood 6 weeks after treatment start. The sample consisted of PBMCs, taken around atezolizumab (anti-PD-L1) treatment. All receptors come from a man aged 70-80 years with urothelial cancer.

With regard to this clone: Other nucleotide sequences from this sample produce the same CDR3. The chain links TRBV7-9 to TRBJ2-1; D gene unclear. The CDR3 runs 14 residues. Trimming left V 1 base short and J 2 bases short, with 6 bases between. Germline lookup yields CDR1 SEHNR and CDR2 FQNEAQ (reference sequence). The CDR3 nucleotides are TGTGCCAGCAGCTTAGGAACAGCCTACAATGAGCAGTTCTTC. Its translation is CASSLGTAYNEQFF.

This clone was seen a handful of times. The J gene is TRBJ2-1, the V gene TRBV2, with D hard to call. V was shortened by 6 bases and J by 9 bases, with 9 bases between the two germline ends. There are 11 residues in the CDR3. Germline lookup yields CDR1 SNHLY and CDR2 FYNNEI. The CDR3 here is CASSEFSEQFF. CDR3 in DNA: TGTGCCAGCAGCGAATTCAGTGAGCAGTTCTTC.

This chain joins TRBV5-1 and TRBJ1-1; no firm D call. Per germline, CDR1 SGHRS and CDR2 YFSETQ. V was cut by 5 bases and J by 5 bases, with 16 bases left in between. The CDR3 extends over 14 amino acids. The CDR3 sequence: CASSPRLAKTEAFF. In nucleotides, the CDR3 is TGCGCCAGCAGTCCCAGGCTGGCAAAGACTGAAGCTTTCTTT.

This clone occurred a few times. The rearrangement links TRBV4-2 to TRBJ1-2; D is unresolved. This CDR3 spans 14 amino acids. The V end was cut by 1 base, the J end by 5 bases, with 11 bases between. Germline V gene lookup returns CDR1 LGHNA and CDR2 YNFKEQ. The CDR3 protein is CASSQGSNQYGYTF. CDR3 sequence (DNA): TGTGCCAGCAGCCAAGGGTCCAATCAGTATGGCTACACCTTC.

The chain carries TRBV7-9 and TRBJ2-1; D is undetermined. V lost 5 bases to trimming and J lost 0 bases, with 5 bases between them. Germline CDR1 and CDR2: SEHNR and FQNEAQ (reference sequence). This CDR3 contains 13 residues. The CDR3 is CASSRSSYNEQFF. CDR3 sequence (DNA): TGTGCCAGCAGCCGGAGCTCCTACAATGAGCAGTTCTTC.

This chain links TRBV2 with TRBJ2-5; possible D gene TRBD1, 6 bases. This CDR3 is built from 13 residues. The ends were cut back, 7 bases at V and 7 bases at J, with 16 bases in the middle. Germline V lookup: CDR1 SNHLY, CDR2 FYNNEI. This CDR3 is CASTQDSLGTQYF. Here the CDR3 DNA reads TGTGCCAGCACCCAGGACAGTCTGGGGACCCAGTACTTC. The full variable domain, rest sourced from reference TRBV2 and TRBJ2-5, is EPEVTQTPSHQVTQMGQEVILRCVPISNHLYFYWYRQILGQKVEFLVSFYNNEISEKSEIFDDQFSVERPDGSNFTLKIRSTKLEDSAMYFCASTQDSLGTQYFGPGTRLLVL.

The rearrangement uses TRBV2 and TRBJ2-7; 7 nucleotides line up with TRBD2. This CDR3 is built from 15 residues. Germline loops: CDR1 SNHLY, CDR2 FYNNEI. J gave up 1 base and V 6 bases, and 9 bases lay outside the gene matches. This CDR3 reads CASRTRDYQSYEQYF. The CDR3 DNA sequence: TGTGCCAGCAGGACGCGGGACTACCAATCCTACGAGCAGTACTTC.

This clone turned up a few times. The chain employs TRBV18 and TRBJ1-2; D is uncertain. Deletions cut 2 bases from V and 0 bases from J, with 7 bases between. Germline CDR1 KGHSH, CDR2 LQKENI. This CDR3 spans 14 amino acids. The CDR3 spells CASSPAGANYGYTF. The CDR3, as DNA: TGTGCCAGCTCACCAGCGGGAGCTAACTATGGCTACACCTTC.